This T cell receptor beta chain was obtained from a study of shared clonotypes between healthy human individuals. Study information: There were three CD4 naive, three CD4 memory, two CD8 naive and one CD8 memory plates per donor.

Naive-designated CD8 cells lacked CD45RO, were positively enriched for CCR7, and omitted terminally differentiated effector memory CD45RA+ cells. To note about this clone: Antigen unknown.

Evenly divided among several immunoSEQ plates was the genomic DNA of each subset. Using immunoSEQ multiplex PCR, the repertoire was profiled, and TCRdb retains in-frame clones only, with some absent. The repertoire holds some 2.1 million clones, with 80% to 95% as singletons. Overall study findings and caveats: Naive subsets generally exceeded memory subsets in estimated richness.

This sequence originates from a man younger than 35 in good health. Some clones in this sample may be carry-over from other donors' samples. The sample was naive CD8+ T cells from PBMCs.

The CDR3 nucleotides are TGCGCCAGCAGCCAAGATAGGCTCGGCATCTACGAGCAGTACTTC. Protein product: CASSQDRLGIYEQYF. The chain joins TRBV4-1 to TRBJ2-7; D is uncertain. CDR1 is MGHRA and CDR2 is YSYEKL in the germline V gene. The CDR3 extends over 15 amino acids. V shed 0 bases and J shed 3 bases, with 12 bases lying between them.